Below, 29 T cell receptor beta chains from the same sample are listed, as sequenced in a study of control samples from healthy donors and cancer patients. The repertoire was sequenced with immunoSEQ multiplex PCR; TCRdb's copy has only in-frame clones and lacks some. Among about 53,000 clones listed, around 87% were seen once. The sequenced sample was PBMCs. These receptors came from a man aged 60-69 years with head and neck cancer.

The rearrangement uses TRBV24-1 and TRBJ1-1; D is unresolved. The V end was cut by 4 bases, the J end by 1 base, with 6 bases between. The germline gives CDR1 KGHDR, CDR2 SFDVKD. CDR3 size: 13 residues. The CDR3 sequence is CATSDPWNTEAFF. The DNA for the CDR3 is TGTGCCACCAGTGACCCATGGAACACTGAAGCTTTCTTT.

CDR3 protein: CASSSRQGRQETQYF. CDR3 DNA: TGTGCCAGCAGCTCTCGACAGGGTCGGCAAGAGACCCAGTACTTC. The chain links TRBV7-9 to TRBJ2-5; 7 nucleotides agree with TRBD1. CDR1 SEHNR and CDR2 FQNEAQ come from the germline V gene (reference sequence). The CDR3 is 15 amino acids. Losses at the gene ends were 4 bases for V and 2 bases for J; bases not matched to a gene: 7.

The chain combines TRBV6-1 with TRBJ1-4; D is ambiguous. Germline V CDR1 and CDR2: MNHNS, SASEGT. The CDR3 runs 15 residues. The germline V and J ends were trimmed by 1 base and 8 bases, with 14 bases remaining between them. The CDR3 region is CASSEVEEGGEKLFF. The CDR3, as DNA: TGTGCCAGCAGTGAAGTGGAAGAGGGTGGGGAAAAACTGTTTTTT.

This chain connects TRBV10-3 to TRBJ2-5, with a possible D match to TRBD2 (6 bases). The CDR3 extends over 13 amino acids. V was trimmed by 2 bases and J by 5 bases, leaving 9 bases between them. Germline values: CDR1 ENHRY, CDR2 SYGVKD. The CDR3 sequence: CAISERGGETQYF. The CDR3 nucleotides read TGTGCCATCAGTGAGAGGGGAGGCGAGACCCAGTACTTC.

The chain employs TRBV7-9 and TRBJ2-3; 10 bases are shared with TRBD2. V lost 8 bases and J lost 7; bases outside the gene matches: 18. The CDR3 length is 17 residues. Germline CDR1 is SEHNR and CDR2 is FQNEAQ (reference sequence). The CDR3 spells CASAGWASGGQGNTQYF. The CDR3 DNA follows: TGTGCCAGCGCCGGTTGGGCTAGCGGGGGCCAGGGGAATACGCAGTATTTT.

This clone was seen a single time. The chain recombines TRBV5-5 with TRBJ2-2; the D is unclear. Germline loops: CDR1 SGHKS, CDR2 YYEKEE (reference sequence). Trimming shortened V by 2 bases and J by 7 bases, and 12 bases separated the two germline ends. There are 14 residues in the CDR3. The CDR3 loop is CASSFGFVLGELFF. CDR3 nucleotide sequence: TGTGCCAGCAGCTTCGGGTTTGTCCTCGGGGAGCTGTTTTTT.

The chain uses TRBV6-2 or TRBV6-3 and TRBJ2-3; TRBD2 is a possible D gene (5 bases). Per germline, CDR1 MNHEY and CDR2 SVGEGT. CDR3 length: 14 residues. V was shortened by 7 bases and J by 8 bases, with 19 bases between the two germline ends. The CDR3: CASTPGGLSITQYF. The CDR3 DNA sequence: TGTGCCAGCACCCCCGGCGGACTTTCTATTACGCAGTATTTT.

The rearrangement uses TRBV27 and TRBJ2-3; 11 bases are shared with TRBD2. Germline V gene lookup returns CDR1 MNHEY and CDR2 SMNVEV (reference sequence). V shed 5 bases, J shed 6 bases, and the junction held 10 bases outside the gene matches. The CDR3 covers 16 residues. This chain's CDR3 is CASSPRGSGGADTQYF. The CDR3 DNA follows: TGTGCCAGCAGTCCCCGTGGTAGCGGGGGGGCGGATACGCAGTATTTT.

V is TRBV11-2 and J is TRBJ2-2; TRBD2 might be the D (6 bases). Trimming removed 5 bases at V and 4 bases at J, with 20 bases between. Germline V lookup: CDR1 SGHAT, CDR2 FQNNGV. The CDR3 sequence is 17 residues long. CDR3 sequence reads: CASSRGGLGTGTGELFF. In DNA, the CDR3 is TGTGCCAGCAGCCGCGGAGGTTTAGGGACTGGCACCGGGGAGCTGTTTTTT.

The chain recombines TRBV5-4 with TRBJ2-7, with TRBD2 as a possible D gene (6 bases). The CDR3 has 15 amino acids. Per germline, CDR1 SGHNT and CDR2 YYREEE (reference sequence). The V end lost 5 bases, the J end lost 7 bases, and 22 bases lay between the germline ends. This CDR3 is CASRSTTDQGGEQYF. The CDR3 DNA follows: TGTGCCAGCAGAAGTACCACCGACCAAGGAGGGGAGCAGTACTTC.

The chain recombines TRBV7-9 with TRBJ2-1; 7 positions agree with TRBD2. The junction had 12 bases not matched to a gene; V was cut back by 5 bases and J by 8 bases. CDR3 size: 15 residues. Germline V gene sequence: CDR1 SEHNR, CDR2 FQNEAQ (reference sequence). The DNA of the CDR3 is TGTGCCAGCAGCCCACGGGACTACCTAGACTATGAGCAGTTCTTC. Its translation is CASSPRDYLDYEQFF.

The CDR3 loop is CASSLVGDEQFF. The CDR3 DNA reads as TGTGCCAGCAGCTTAGTGGGCGATGAGCAGTTCTTC. The gene calls are TRBV7-8 and TRBJ2-1; D gene unclear. The length of the CDR3 is 12 residues. In germline, CDR1 is SGHVS, CDR2 FQNEAQ. V lost 1 base and J 8 bases, leaving 6 bases between the germline ends.

The chain carries TRBV10-3 and TRBJ2-2; TRBD2 matches at 7 bases. Germline CDR1 ENHRY, CDR2 SYGVKD. The CDR3 is made up of 15 amino acids. The trim removed 10 bases at V and 6 bases at J, leaving 14 bases unmatched. CDR3 DNA: TGTGCCACCGCCAGGCGGACTAGTTACGCCGGGGAGCTGTTTTTT. Protein product: CATARRTSYAGELFF.

The chain employs TRBV19 and TRBJ1-4, with TRBD1 identical over 7 bases. With 4 bases clipped from V and 2 bases from J, the junction kept 10 bases outside the gene matches. Per the germline V gene, CDR1 is LNHDA and CDR2 is SQIVND (reference sequence). The CDR3 runs to 17 residues. Here the CDR3 DNA reads TGTGCCAGTAGTACCCGGACAGGCGTGATGACTAATGAAAAACTGTTTTTT. Protein product: CASSTRTGVMTNEKLFF. Full variable domain (remainder filled in from reference TRBV19 and TRBJ1-4): DGGITQSPKYLFRKEGQNVTLSCEQNLNHDAMYWYRQDPGQGLRLIYYSQIVNDFQKGDIAEGYSVSREKKESFPLTVTSAQKNPTAFYLCASSTRTGVMTNEKLFFGSGTQLSVL.

This sequence joins TRBV29-1 and TRBJ1-3, with TRBD1 matching 8 bases. With 3 bases clipped from V and 9 bases from J, the junction kept 4 bases outside the gene matches. CDR3 length equals 12 residues. Germline assignment: CDR1 SQVTM and CDR2 ANQGSEA. CDR3 loop: CSVEDTGGTIYF. The CDR3 coding sequence is TGCAGCGTTGAGGATACAGGGGGCACCATATATTTT.

The J gene is TRBJ2-5, the V gene TRBV3-1 (or the pseudogene TRBV3-2), with a weak D call TRBD2 (6 bases). CDR3 length equals 14 residues. Germline loops: CDR1 LGHDT, CDR2 YNNKEL (reference sequence). V was pared by 1 base and J by 5 bases, with 11 bases between. This CDR3 is CASSQGAGRETQYF. CDR3 nucleotides: TGTGCCAGCAGCCAAGGAGCGGGCAGGGAGACCCAGTACTTC.

V is TRBV2 and J is TRBJ1-5; D gene ambiguous. The germline V gene encodes CDR1 SNHLY and CDR2 FYNNEI. The CDR3 length is 14 residues. V was shortened by 3 bases and J by 4 bases, with 10 bases between the two germline ends. The CDR3 reads CASSERAGNQPQHF. DNA of the CDR3: TGTGCCAGCAGTGAGCGGGCTGGGAATCAGCCCCAGCATTTT.

The V call is TRBV5-6, the J call TRBJ1-1, with unresolved D. V dropped 5 bases and J dropped 1 base, with 3 bases sitting between them. The CDR3 loop spans 11 amino acids. Germline V gene sequence: CDR1 SGHDT, CDR2 YYEEEE. The CDR3 loop reads CASRKNTEAFF. The CDR3 nucleotides read TGTGCCAGCAGGAAGAACACTGAAGCTTTCTTT.

The rearrangement joins TRBV4-1 to TRBJ1-1; TRBD1 agrees at 7 bases. The CDR3 is 16 residues long. Germline V gives CDR1 MGHRA, CDR2 YSYEKL. V lost 1 base to trimming and J lost 7 bases; unmatched junction nucleotides: 12. The CDR3 DNA reads as TGCGCCAGCAGCCAAGGTGGGACAGTCACTACCCGTGAAGCTTTCTTT. This encodes CASSQGGTVTTREAFF.

J is TRBJ1-2 and V is TRBV3-1 (or the pseudogene TRBV3-2), with no clear D. Trimming removed 2 bases from V and 7 bases from J, with 8 bases in between. Germline assignment: CDR1 LGHDT and CDR2 YNNKEL (reference sequence). This CDR3 has 12 amino acids. The CDR3 sequence is CASSQREGGYTF. CDR3 DNA: TGTGCCAGCAGCCAACGCGAAGGTGGCTACACCTTC.

This clone was seen only a few times. At one end the junction does not follow the germline gene, possibly because of a read error. This chain connects TRBV6-5 to TRBJ1-3, with 9 nucleotides matching TRBD1. Germline V lookup: CDR1 MNHEY, CDR2 SVGAGI. The CDR3 is 13 amino acids. The CDR3 loop is CASSPSQGAVPNF. The CDR3 DNA sequence: TGTGCCAGCAGTCCCTCACAGGGGGCTGTACCCAATTTT.

The chain couples TRBV2 to TRBJ2-1; 14 bases align to TRBD2. CDR1 and CDR2 from the germline V gene are SNHLY and FYNNEI. The ends lost 6 bases at V and 3 bases at J; junction bases unmatched: 13. The CDR3 covers 19 residues. The CDR3 region has the DNA TGTGCCAGCAGGCCCGGACTAGCGGGGGGAGGGGGCGGCTACAATGAGCAGTTCTTC. As protein: CASRPGLAGGGGGYNEQFF. The variable domain in full, completed from reference TRBV2 and TRBJ2-1, reads EPEVTQTPSHQVTQMGQEVILRCVPISNHLYFYWYRQILGQKVEFLVSFYNNEISEKSEIFDDQFSVERPDGSNFTLKIRSTKLEDSAMYFCASRPGLAGGGGGYNEQFFGPGTRLTVL.

The chain uses TRBV5-1 and TRBJ2-3, with D unclear. Trimming took off 7 bases at V and 1 base at J, with 10 bases between the two ends. The germline V gene encodes CDR1 SGHRS and CDR2 YFSETQ. The CDR3 sequence is 13 residues long. Here the CDR3 reads CASRIDGTDTQYF. The CDR3 bases are TGCGCCAGCCGCATAGATGGCACAGATACGCAGTATTTT.

This chain links TRBV6-5 with TRBJ1-2, with D unclear. The CDR3 sequence is 15 residues long. V shed 7 bases and J shed 0 bases, with 15 bases lying between them. Per germline, CDR1 MNHEY and CDR2 SVGAGI. The CDR3 DNA is TGTGCCAGCACTCGGGAAGGAGGAGCTAACTATGGCTACACCTTC. This translates into CASTREGGANYGYTF.

This clone was recorded only once. The chain links TRBV15 to TRBJ2-1; D unclear. Trimming took off 5 bases at V and 4 bases at J, with 9 bases between the two ends. The germline gives CDR1 LNHNV, CDR2 YYDKDF (reference sequence). CDR3 length equals 13 residues. The DNA of the CDR3 is TGTGCCACCAGCGGAACAATATACAATGAGCAGTTCTTC. It is translated as CATSGTIYNEQFF.

This CDR3 reads CASSPGPSNYEQYF. In DNA form, the CDR3 reads TGTGCCAGCAGCCCCGGGCCCTCAAACTACGAGCAGTACTTC. The genes are TRBV6-5 and TRBJ2-7, with D unclear. Trimming took off 6 bases at V and 3 bases at J, with 15 bases between the two ends. From germline, CDR1 is MNHEY and CDR2 SVGAGI. This CDR3 spans 14 amino acids.

The chain is built from TRBV5-1 and TRBJ1-2; D not resolved. Trimming left V 0 bases short and J 3 bases short, with 6 bases between. The CDR3 has 13 residues. In germline, CDR1 is SGHRS, CDR2 YFSETQ. The CDR3 protein is CASSLAGDYGYTF. In DNA, the CDR3 is TGCGCCAGCAGCTTGGCTGGGGACTATGGCTACACCTTC.

The V and J genes are TRBV6-1 and TRBJ2-3; TRBD1 agrees at 8 bases. The CDR3 length is 16 residues. CDR1 is MNHNS, CDR2 SASEGT, per germline. Trimming at V came to 2 bases and at J to 0 bases, leaving 4 bases not matched to a gene. CDR3 residues: CASSETTGVSTDTQYF. Written as DNA, the CDR3 is TGTGCCAGCAGTGAAACGACAGGGGTTAGCACAGATACGCAGTATTTT.

The chain recombines TRBV1 with TRBJ2-1; TRBD2, the table's D call, was not compared with the DNA. TRBV1 is a documented pseudogene. The CDR3 has 13 residues. The CDR3 is CTSGPQLGDEQFF. CDR3 bases: TGCACCAGCGGGCCCCAGCTCGGGGATGAGCAGTTCTTC.